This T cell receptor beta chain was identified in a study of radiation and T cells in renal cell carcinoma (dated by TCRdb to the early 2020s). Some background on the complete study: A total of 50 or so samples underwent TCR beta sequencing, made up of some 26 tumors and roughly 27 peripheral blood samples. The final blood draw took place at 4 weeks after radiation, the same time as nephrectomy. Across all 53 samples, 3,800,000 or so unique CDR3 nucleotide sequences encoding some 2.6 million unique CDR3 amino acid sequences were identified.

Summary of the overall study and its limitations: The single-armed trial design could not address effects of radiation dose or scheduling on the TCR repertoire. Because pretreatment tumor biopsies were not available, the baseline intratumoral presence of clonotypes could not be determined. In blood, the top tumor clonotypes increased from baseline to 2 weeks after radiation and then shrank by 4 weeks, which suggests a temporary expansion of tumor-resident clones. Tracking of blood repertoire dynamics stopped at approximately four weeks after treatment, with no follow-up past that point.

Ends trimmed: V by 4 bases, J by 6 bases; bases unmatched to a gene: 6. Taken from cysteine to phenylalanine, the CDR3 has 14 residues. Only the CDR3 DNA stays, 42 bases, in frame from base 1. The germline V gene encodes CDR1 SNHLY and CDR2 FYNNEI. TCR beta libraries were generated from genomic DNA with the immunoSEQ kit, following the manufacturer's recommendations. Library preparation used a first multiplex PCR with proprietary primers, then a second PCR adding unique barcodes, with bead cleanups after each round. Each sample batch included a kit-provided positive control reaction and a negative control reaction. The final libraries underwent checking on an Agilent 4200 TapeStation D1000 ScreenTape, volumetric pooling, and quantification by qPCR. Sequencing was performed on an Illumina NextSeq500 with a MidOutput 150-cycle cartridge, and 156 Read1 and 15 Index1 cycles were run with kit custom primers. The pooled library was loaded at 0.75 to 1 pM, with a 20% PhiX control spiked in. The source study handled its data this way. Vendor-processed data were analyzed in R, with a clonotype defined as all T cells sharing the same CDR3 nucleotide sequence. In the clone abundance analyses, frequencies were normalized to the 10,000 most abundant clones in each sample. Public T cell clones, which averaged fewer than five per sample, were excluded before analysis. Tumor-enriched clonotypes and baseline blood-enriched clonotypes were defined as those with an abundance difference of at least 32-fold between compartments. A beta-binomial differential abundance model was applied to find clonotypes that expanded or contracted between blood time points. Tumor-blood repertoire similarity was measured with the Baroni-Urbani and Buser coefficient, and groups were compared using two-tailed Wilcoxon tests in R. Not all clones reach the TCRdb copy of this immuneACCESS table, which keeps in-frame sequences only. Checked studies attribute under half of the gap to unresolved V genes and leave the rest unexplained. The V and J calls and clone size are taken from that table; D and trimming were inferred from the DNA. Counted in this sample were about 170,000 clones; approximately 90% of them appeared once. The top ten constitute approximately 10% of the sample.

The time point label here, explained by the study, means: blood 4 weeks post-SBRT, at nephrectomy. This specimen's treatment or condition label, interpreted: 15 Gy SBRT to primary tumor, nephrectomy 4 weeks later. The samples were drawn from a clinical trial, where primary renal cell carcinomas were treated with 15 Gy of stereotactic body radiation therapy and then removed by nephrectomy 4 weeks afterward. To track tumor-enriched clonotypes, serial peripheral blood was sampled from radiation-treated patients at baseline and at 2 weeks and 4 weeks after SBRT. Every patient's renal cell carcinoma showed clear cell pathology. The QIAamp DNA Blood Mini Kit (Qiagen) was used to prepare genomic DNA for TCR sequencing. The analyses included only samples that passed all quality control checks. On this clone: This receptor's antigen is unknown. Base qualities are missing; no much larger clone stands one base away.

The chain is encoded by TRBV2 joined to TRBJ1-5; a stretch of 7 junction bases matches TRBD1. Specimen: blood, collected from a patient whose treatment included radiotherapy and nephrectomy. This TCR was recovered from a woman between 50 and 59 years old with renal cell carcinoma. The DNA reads TGTGCCAGCAGTGGAGGGGGCTGGGGTCAGCCCCAGCATTTT. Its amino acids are CASSGGGWGQPQHF.